The rows below give T cell receptor beta chains drawn from one sample of a study of cytomegalovirus exposure and HLA in healthy donors. Here immunoSEQ multiplex PCR was the method, and the copy in TCRdb shows in-frame clones only, minus some. The data contain roughly 250,000 clones, around nine tenths of them singletons. Sequenced: PBMCs. All receptors come from a man younger than 30 in good health and CMV-seronegative. Both conserved end residues are part of each CDR3. D genes are given only for firm matches. A row's size may be missing; if present it is once, few, many or a size class.

J gene | V gene | clone size | D gene | CDR3 protein | CDR3 DNA
TRBJ2-2 | TRBV7-7 | . | . | CASSQNSKGELFF | TGTGCCAGCAGCCAGAATAGCAAAGGGGAGCTGTTTTTT
TRBJ2-7 | TRBV4-1 | . | . | CASSAGRSSYEQYF | TGCGCCAGCAGCGCGGGACGGAGCTCCTACGAGCAGTACTTC
TRBJ2-7 | TRBV7-8 | few | TRBD1 | CASSLTGEREQYF | TGTGCCAGCAGCCTGACAGGGGAAAGGGAGCAGTACTTC
TRBJ2-1 | TRBV4-1 | . | . | CASSQVVPGDEQFF | TGCGCCAGCAGCCAAGTAGTTCCGGGTGATGAGCAGTTCTTC
TRBJ1-3 | TRBV28 | . | . | CASSFGRSVGNTIYF | TGTGCCAGCAGTTTTGGGCGATCGGTTGGAAACACCATATATTTT
TRBJ1-1 | TRBV25-1 | . | . | CASSEVAGAFF | TGTGCCAGCAGTGAGGTGGCAGGAGCTTTCTTT
TRBJ2-7 | TRBV30 | once | . | CAWSSGTYEQYF | TGTGCCTGGAGCAGCGGTACCTACGAGCAGTACTTC
TRBJ2-3 | TRBV5-4 | . | TRBD2 | CASSDDLAGLTDTQYF | TGTGCCAGCAGCGATGACCTAGCGGGACTCACAGATACGCAGTATTTT
TRBJ2-7 | TRBV7-8 | . | TRBD1 | CASSFGTGTYEQYF | TGTGCCAGCAGCTTCGGGACAGGGACCTACGAGCAGTACTTC
TRBJ2-3 | TRBV4-1 | once | . | CASSRVYTDTQYF | TGCGCCAGCAGCCGAGTCTACACAGATACGCAGTATTTT
TRBJ2-1 | TRBV6-5 | . | TRBD2 | CASIPGLASNEQFF | TGTGCCAGCATCCCGGGACTAGCTTCTAATGAGCAGTTCTTC
TRBJ2-2 | TRBV2 | few | TRBD2 | CASSGLAANTGELFF | TGTGCCAGCAGTGGGCTAGCGGCGAACACCGGGGAGCTGTTTTTT
TRBJ2-2 | TRBV27 | . | TRBD1 | CASSPDRGPGELFF | TGTGCCAGCAGCCCGGACAGGGGGCCGGGGGAGCTGTTTTTT
TRBJ1-4 | TRBV4-3 | . | TRBD1 | CASSQDWTGAQHNEKLFF | TGCGCCAGCAGCCAAGATTGGACAGGGGCCCAGCACAATGAAAAACTGTTTTTT
TRBJ1-3 | TRBV4-3 | . | . | CASSQGTAGNTIYF | TGCGCCAGCAGCCAAGGGACAGCTGGAAACACCATATATTTT
TRBJ1-4 | TRBV28 | . | TRBD1 | CASSPTGKREKLFF | TGTGCCAGCAGTCCGACAGGGAAACGTGAAAAACTGTTTTTT
TRBJ2-7 | TRBV6-1 | . | . | CASYDNDRNDLF | TGTGCCAGCTATGATAACGACAGGAATGACTTATTC
TRBJ2-6 | TRBV11-2 | . | . | CASSSLRSGANVLTF | TGTGCCAGCAGCTCCCTGAGATCTGGGGCCAACGTCCTGACTTTC
TRBJ2-2 | TRBV5-6 | . | TRBD2 | CASRPYRAGRVTGELFF | TGTGCCAGCCGCCCATACCGAGCGGGGCGTGTCACCGGGGAGCTGTTTTTT
TRBJ1-2 | TRBV10-3 | . | TRBD1 | CAISEVDRGSGYTF | TGTGCCATCAGTGAGGTAGACAGGGGTTCTGGCTACACCTTC
TRBJ2-3 | TRBV6-5 | . | TRBD2 | CASSYSGTRSTDTQYF | TGTGCCAGCAGTTACTCCGGGACTAGGAGCACAGATACGCAGTATTTT
TRBJ2-7 | TRBV6-5 | . | . | CASSYRAGYGEQYF | TGTGCCAGCAGTTACAGGGCGGGCTACGGGGAGCAGTACTTC
TRBJ2-1 | TRBV7-2 | . | TRBD2 | CASSSGTSLYNEQFF | TGTGCCAGCAGCTCTGGGACTAGCCTATACAATGAGCAGTTCTTC
TRBJ2-1 | TRBV4-3 | . | TRBD2 | CASSPPPASGVVSDEQFF | TGCGCCAGCAGCCCGCCCCCGGCTAGCGGGGTTGTTAGCGATGAGCAGTTCTTC
TRBJ2-3 | TRBV10-3 | . | TRBD1 | CAISMGTGDTQYF | TGTGCCATCAGTATGGGGACAGGAGATACGCAGTATTTT
TRBJ2-7 | TRBV27 | . | TRBD2 | CASSLNPRTSHEQYF | TGTGCCAGCAGTTTAAATCCTCGGACTAGCCACGAGCAGTACTTC
TRBJ2-3 | TRBV27 | . | TRBD1 | CAISGTGVTDTQYF | TGTGCCATCTCCGGGACAGGGGTCACAGATACGCAGTATTTT
TRBJ2-7 | TRBV5-1 | . | . | CASSPELNEQYF | TGCGCCAGCAGCCCGGAGCTCAACGAGCAGTACTTC
TRBJ2-7 | TRBV7-2 | . | TRBD1 | CASSLWQGAYEQYF | TGTGCCAGCAGCTTGTGGCAGGGGGCCTACGAGCAGTACTTC